This TCR beta chain was recovered during a study of shared clonotypes between healthy human individuals. This CDR3 is built from 16 residues. From germline, CDR1 is MGHRA and CDR2 YSYEKL. J gave up 2 bases and V 1 base, and 6 bases lay outside the gene matches. Only in-frame clones appear in the TCRdb table, and some are missing; sequencing was by immunoSEQ multiplex PCR. The sample yields a few million clones, 85% to 95% seen once. The source is a young man in good health. Some clones in this sample may be carry-over from other donors' samples. The rearrangement uses TRBV4-1 and TRBJ2-7, with 9 bases aligning to TRBD1. Sequencing was done on a sample of naive CD4+ T cells from PBMCs. Subset here: CD45RA+ positively selected. The CDR3 bases are TGCGCCAGCAGCCAAGCCGGAAGACAGGGGGCCTACGAGCAGTACTTC. As protein: CASSQAGRQGAYEQYF.